This T cell receptor (beta chain) was captured in a study of T cells in Graves' hyperthyroidism and ophthalmopathy. The V gene's germline CDR1 is LGHNA and CDR2 YNFKEQ. V lost 3 bases and J lost 7; bases outside the gene matches: 4. The CDR3 has 14 amino acids. Amplification of TCR beta CDR3 regions used RNA as the template. When the TCR CDR3 underwent first-round RT-PCR, the HTBI primer set was used. TCRdb ran MiXCR on the multiplex PCR reads and lists one entry per CDR3 protein. The sample contains about 660,000 distinct CDR3 sequences, about 45% of which appear only once. With regard to this clonotype: Its matching antigen is unknown.

General study results and limits: In the analysis, a 13 V-J model separated ophthalmopathy from stable hyperthyroidism. Most expanded thyroid clonotypes above 0.001 recurred in blood. The model's output predicted ophthalmopathy at a median of roughly 6 months prior to onset.

It was uncontrolled infection, other autoimmune disease, pregnancy or lactation that excluded patients. The chain combines TRBV4-2 with TRBJ2-7, with 12 bases fitting TRBD1. Sequencing used peripheral blood or thyroid tissue (not recorded which). This sequence originates from an adult man with Graves' disease, either hyperthyroidism or ophthalmopathy (not recorded which). This CDR3 reads CASSQGQGAPEQYF. The CDR3 region has the DNA TGTGCCAGCAGCCAGGGACAGGGGGCGCCTGAGCAGTACTTC.